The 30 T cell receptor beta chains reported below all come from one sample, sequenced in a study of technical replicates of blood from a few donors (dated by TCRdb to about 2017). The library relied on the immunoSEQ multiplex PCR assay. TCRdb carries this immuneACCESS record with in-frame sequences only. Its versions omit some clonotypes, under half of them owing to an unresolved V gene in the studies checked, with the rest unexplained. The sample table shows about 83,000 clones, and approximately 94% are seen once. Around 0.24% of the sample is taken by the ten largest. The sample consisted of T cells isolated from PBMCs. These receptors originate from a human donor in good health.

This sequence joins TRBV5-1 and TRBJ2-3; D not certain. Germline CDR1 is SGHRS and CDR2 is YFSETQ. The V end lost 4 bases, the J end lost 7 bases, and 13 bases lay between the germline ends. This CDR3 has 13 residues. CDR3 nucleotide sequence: TGCGCCAGCAGCGGGCTGGTCGGAAATACGCAGTATTTT. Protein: CASSGLVGNTQYF.

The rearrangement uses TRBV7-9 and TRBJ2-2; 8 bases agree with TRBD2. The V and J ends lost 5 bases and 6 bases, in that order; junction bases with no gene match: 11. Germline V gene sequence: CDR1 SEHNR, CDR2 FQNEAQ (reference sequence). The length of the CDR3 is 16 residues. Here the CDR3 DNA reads TGTGCCAGCAGCCAAGGAGGTAGCGGGATAGCCGGGGAGCTGTTTTTT. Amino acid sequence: CASSQGGSGIAGELFF.

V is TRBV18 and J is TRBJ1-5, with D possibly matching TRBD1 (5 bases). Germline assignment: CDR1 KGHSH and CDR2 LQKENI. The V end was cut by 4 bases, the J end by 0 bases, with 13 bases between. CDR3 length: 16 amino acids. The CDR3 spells CASSRTQGNSNQPQHF. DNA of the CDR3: TGTGCCAGCTCACGCACCCAGGGAAATAGCAATCAGCCCCAGCATTTT.

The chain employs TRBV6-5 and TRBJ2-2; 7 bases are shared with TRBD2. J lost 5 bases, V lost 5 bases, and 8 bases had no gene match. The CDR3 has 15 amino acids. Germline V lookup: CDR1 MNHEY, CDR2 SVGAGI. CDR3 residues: CASSPSGGRTGELFF. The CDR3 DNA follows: TGTGCCAGCAGTCCTAGCGGAGGGCGGACCGGGGAGCTGTTTTTT.

The CDR3, as DNA: TGTGCCAGCAGTCATTTACCCGGGACAGAAGCTTTCTTT. Encoded protein: CASSHLPGTEAFF. The V and J genes are TRBV6-5 and TRBJ1-1, with a tentative D call TRBD1 (6 bases). Germline V gene data show CDR1 as MNHEY and CDR2 as SVGAGI. This CDR3 contains 13 residues. The V gene lost 5 bases and the J gene lost 8 bases, with 15 bases spanning the gap.

The CDR3 sequence: CASSTFRGDRQRATNEKLFF. The CDR3 DNA reads as TGTGCCAGCAGCACCTTTCGAGGGGACAGACAACGTGCAACTAATGAAAAACTGTTTTTT. This chain connects TRBV11-3 to TRBJ1-4; TRBD1 aligns across 7 bases. Germline V gene lookup returns CDR1 SGHNT and CDR2 YENEEA. Trimming at V came to 5 bases and at J to 0 bases, leaving 18 bases not matched to a gene. CDR3 length: 20 amino acids.

The CDR3 is CASSPATGKNTYEQYF. Written as DNA, the CDR3 is TGTGCCAGCAGCCCAGCTACAGGGAAAAACACCTACGAGCAGTACTTC. V usage is TRBV7-9 and J usage is TRBJ2-7; possibly TRBD1 for D (6 bases). Germline V gene sequence: CDR1 SEHNR, CDR2 FQNEAQ (reference sequence). This CDR3 spans 16 amino acids. Trimming pared 5 bases from V and 2 bases from J, leaving 19 bases between.

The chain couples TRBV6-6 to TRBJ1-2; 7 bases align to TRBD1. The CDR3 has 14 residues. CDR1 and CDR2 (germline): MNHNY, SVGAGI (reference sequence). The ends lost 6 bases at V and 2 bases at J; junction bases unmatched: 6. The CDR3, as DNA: TGTGCCAGCAGGGGCCCACAGGGGAACTATGGCTACACCTTC. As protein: CASRGPQGNYGYTF.

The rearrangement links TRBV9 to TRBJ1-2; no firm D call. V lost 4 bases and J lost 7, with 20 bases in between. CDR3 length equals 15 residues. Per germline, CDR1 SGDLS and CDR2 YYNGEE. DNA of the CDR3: TGTGCCAGCAGCAAAATTTCCCCGGGCGGGAGTGGCTACACCTTC. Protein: CASSKISPGGSGYTF.

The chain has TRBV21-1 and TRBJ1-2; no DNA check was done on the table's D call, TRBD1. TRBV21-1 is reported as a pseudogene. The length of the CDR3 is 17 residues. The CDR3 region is CASSATFGARGRYGYTF. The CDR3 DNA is TGTGCCAGCAGCGCAACTTTTGGGGCCAGGGGAAGGTATGGCTACACCTTC.

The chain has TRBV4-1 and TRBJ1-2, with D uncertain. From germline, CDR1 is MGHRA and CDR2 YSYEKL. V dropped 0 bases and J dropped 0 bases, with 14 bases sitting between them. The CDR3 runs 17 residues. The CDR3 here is CASSQEPSPSTNYGYTF. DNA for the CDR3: TGCGCCAGCAGCCAAGAACCCAGTCCATCAACTAACTATGGCTACACCTTC.

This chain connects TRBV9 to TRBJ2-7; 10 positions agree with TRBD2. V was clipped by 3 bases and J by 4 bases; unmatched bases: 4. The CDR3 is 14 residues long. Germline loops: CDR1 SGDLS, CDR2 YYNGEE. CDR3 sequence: CASSAGTSAYEQYF. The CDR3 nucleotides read TGTGCCAGCAGCGCCGGGACTAGCGCTTACGAGCAGTACTTC.

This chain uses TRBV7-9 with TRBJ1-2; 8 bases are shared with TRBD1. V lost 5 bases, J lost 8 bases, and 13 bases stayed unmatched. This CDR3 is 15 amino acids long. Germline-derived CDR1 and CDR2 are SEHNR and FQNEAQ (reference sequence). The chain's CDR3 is CASSPSPGGAKGYTF. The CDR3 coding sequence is TGTGCCAGCAGCCCCTCCCCAGGGGGCGCGAAGGGCTACACCTTC.

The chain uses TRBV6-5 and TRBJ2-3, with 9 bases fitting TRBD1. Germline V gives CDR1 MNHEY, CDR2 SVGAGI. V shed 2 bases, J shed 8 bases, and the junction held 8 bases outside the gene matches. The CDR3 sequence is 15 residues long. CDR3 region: CASSYKWDRVGTQYF. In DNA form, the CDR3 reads TGTGCCAGCAGTTACAAGTGGGACAGGGTTGGTACGCAGTATTTT.

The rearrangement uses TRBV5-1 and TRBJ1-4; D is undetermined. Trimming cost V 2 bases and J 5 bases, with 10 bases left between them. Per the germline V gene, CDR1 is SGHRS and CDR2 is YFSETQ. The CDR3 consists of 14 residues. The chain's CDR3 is CASSFGELNEKLFF. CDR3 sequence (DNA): TGCGCCAGCAGCTTCGGAGAGTTAAATGAAAAACTGTTTTTT.

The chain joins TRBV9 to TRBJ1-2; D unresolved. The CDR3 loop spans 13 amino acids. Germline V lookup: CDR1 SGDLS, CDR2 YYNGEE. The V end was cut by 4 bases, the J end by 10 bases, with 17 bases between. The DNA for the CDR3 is TGTGCCAGCAGCACCCTCCTTGGGCGTCCCTACACCTTC. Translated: CASSTLLGRPYTF.

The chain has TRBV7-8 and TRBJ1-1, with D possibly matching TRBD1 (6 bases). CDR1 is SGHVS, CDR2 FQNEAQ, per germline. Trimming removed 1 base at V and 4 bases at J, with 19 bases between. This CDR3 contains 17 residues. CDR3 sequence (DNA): TGTGCCAGCAGCTTAGGCAAACAGGGTCTTGTTAGCACTGAAGCTTTCTTT. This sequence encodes CASSLGKQGLVSTEAFF.

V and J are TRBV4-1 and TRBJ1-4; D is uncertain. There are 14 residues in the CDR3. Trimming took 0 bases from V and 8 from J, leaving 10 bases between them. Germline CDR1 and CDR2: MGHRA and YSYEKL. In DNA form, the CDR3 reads TGCGCCAGCAGCCAAGAGGAGGGTCGAGAAAAACTGTTTTTT. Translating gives CASSQEEGREKLFF.

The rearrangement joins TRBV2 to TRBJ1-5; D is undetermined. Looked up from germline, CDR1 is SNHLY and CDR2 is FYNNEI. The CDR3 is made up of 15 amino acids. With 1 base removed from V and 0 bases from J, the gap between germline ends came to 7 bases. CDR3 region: CASSEEAYSNQPQHF. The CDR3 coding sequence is TGTGCCAGCAGTGAAGAAGCATATAGCAATCAGCCCCAGCATTTT. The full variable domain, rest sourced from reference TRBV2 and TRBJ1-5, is EPEVTQTPSHQVTQMGQEVILRCVPISNHLYFYWYRQILGQKVEFLVSFYNNEISEKSEIFDDQFSVERPDGSNFTLKIRSTKLEDSAMYFCASSEEAYSNQPQHFGDGTRLSIL.

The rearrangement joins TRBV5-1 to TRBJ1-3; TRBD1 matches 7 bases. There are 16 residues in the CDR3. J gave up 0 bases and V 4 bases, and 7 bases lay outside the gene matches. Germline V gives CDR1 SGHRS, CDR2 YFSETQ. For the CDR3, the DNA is TGCGCCAGCAGCGGGGAGACAGGGTTCTCTGGAAACACCATATATTTT. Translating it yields CASSGETGFSGNTIYF.

The DNA of the CDR3 is TGCAGCGTTGAAGTTCGGGGGTCGGACTCTGGGGCCAACGTCCTGACTTTC. Translated: CSVEVRGSDSGANVLTF. J is TRBJ2-6 and V is TRBV29-1, with a possible D match to TRBD2 (6 bases). With 1 base removed from V and 0 bases from J, the gap between germline ends came to 13 bases. CDR3 length: 17 residues. From germline, CDR1 is SQVTM and CDR2 ANQGSEA.

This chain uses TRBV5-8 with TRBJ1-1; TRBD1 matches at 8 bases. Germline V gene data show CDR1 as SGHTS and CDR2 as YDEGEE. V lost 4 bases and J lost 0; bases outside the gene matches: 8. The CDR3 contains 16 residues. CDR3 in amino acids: CASSPGQGRMNTEAFF. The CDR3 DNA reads TGTGCCAGCAGCCCAGGACAGGGCCGCATGAACACTGAAGCTTTCTTT.

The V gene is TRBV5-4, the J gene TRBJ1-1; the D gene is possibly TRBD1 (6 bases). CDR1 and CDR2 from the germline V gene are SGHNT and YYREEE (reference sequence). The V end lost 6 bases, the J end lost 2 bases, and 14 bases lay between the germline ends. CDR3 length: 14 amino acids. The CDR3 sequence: CASNQVGTNTEAFF. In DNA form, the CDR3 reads TGTGCCAGCAACCAGGTGGGGACAAACACTGAAGCTTTCTTT.

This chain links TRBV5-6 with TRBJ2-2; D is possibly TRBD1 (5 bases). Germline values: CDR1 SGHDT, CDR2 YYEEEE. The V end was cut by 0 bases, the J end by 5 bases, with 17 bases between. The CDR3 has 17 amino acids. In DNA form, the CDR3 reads TGTGCCAGCAGCTTGGCCGCCATGGCAGGGCTGACCGGGGAGCTGTTTTTT. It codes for CASSLAAMAGLTGELFF. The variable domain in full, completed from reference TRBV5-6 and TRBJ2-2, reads DAGVTQSPTHLIKTRGQQVTLRCSPKSGHDTVSWYQQALGQGPQFIFQYYEEEERQRGNFPDRFSGHQFPNYSSELNVNALLLGDSALYLCASSLAAMAGLTGELFFGEGSRLTVL.

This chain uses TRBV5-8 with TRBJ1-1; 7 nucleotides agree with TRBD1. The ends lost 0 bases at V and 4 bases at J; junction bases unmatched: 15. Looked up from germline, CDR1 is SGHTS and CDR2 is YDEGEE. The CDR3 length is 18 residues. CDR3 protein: CASSLVSRTGPKSTEAFF. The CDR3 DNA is TGTGCCAGCAGCTTGGTTAGCCGGACAGGACCAAAGAGCACTGAAGCTTTCTTT.

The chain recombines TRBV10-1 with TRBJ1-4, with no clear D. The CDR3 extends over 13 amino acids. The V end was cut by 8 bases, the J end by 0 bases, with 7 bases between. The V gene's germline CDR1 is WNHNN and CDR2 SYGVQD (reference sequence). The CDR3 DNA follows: TGCGCCAGCTCCTATGCAACTAATGAAAAACTGTTTTTT. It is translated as CASSYATNEKLFF.

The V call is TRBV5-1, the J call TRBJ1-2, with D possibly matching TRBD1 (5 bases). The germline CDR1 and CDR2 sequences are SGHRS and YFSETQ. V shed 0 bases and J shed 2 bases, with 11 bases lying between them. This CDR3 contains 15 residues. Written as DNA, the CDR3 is TGCGCCAGCAGCTTGGCCGAACAGGAGAACTATGGCTACACCTTC. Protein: CASSLAEQENYGYTF.

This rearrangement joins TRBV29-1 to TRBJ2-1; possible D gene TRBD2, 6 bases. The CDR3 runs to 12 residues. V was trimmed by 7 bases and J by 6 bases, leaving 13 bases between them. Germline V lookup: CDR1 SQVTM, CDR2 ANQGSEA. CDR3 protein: CSGGGGSNEQFF. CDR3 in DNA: TGCAGCGGAGGTGGGGGGAGCAATGAGCAGTTCTTC.

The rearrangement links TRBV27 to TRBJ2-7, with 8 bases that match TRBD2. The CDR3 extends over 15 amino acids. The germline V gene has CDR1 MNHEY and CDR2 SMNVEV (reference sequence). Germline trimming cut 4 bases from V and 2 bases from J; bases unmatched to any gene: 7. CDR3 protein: CASSSSPGLAYEQYF. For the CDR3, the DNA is TGTGCCAGCAGTTCTTCACCGGGACTAGCCTACGAGCAGTACTTC.

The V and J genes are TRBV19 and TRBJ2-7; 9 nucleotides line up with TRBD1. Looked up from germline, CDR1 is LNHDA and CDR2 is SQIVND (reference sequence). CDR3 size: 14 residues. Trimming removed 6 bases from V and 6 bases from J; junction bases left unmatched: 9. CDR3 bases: TGTGCCAGTAGCGTCGGGACAGGGTGGGCCGAGCAGTACTTC. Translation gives CASSVGTGWAEQYF.